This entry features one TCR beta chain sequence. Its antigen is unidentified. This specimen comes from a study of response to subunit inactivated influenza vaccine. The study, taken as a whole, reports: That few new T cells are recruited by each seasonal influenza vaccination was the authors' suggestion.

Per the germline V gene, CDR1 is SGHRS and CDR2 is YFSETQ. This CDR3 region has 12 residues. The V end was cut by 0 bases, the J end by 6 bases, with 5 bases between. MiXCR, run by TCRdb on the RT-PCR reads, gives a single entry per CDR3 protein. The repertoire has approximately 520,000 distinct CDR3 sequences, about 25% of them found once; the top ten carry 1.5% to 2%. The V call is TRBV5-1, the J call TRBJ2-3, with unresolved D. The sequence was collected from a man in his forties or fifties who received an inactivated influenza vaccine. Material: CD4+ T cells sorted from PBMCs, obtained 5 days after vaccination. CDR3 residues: CASSLAEDTQYF. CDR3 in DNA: TGCGCCAGCAGCTTGGCCGAGGATACGCAGTATTTT.